The clone carrying this T cell receptor beta chain was detected ten times or more. Its antigen is not known. Libraries of TCR beta came from quantitative 5'-RACE with molecular barcodes. TCRdb re-called the 5' RACE reads through MiXCR, storing one row per CDR3 protein. The sample lists around 94,000 distinct CDR3 sequences, about 8.3% seen once, with about 30% in the top ten. This entry is derived from a study of CD8 T cells in ankylosing spondylitis. Study-level points and caveats: According to the report, clones linked to the disease were significantly enriched in matched synovial fluid samples taken from ankylosing spondylitis patients. With a CD8+ phenotype, disease-linked clones were relatively rare in peripheral blood. A TCR beta motif of roughly eight highly homologous variants seemed to mark ankylosing spondylitis blood.

The CDR3 runs to 11 residues. Trimming shortened V by 3 bases and J by 7 bases, and 7 bases separated the two germline ends. From germline, CDR1 is WNHNN and CDR2 SYGVQD (reference sequence). The chain is built from TRBV10-1 and TRBJ2-7; D uncertain. The clonotype was recovered from a male donor with ankylosing spondylitis. Material: blood, either unsorted or a sorted T cell fraction (not recorded which). The CDR3 DNA reads as TGCGCCAGCAGTGATGAGAGTGAGCAGTACTTC. Its protein product is CASSDESEQYF.